Below are 15 T cell receptor beta chains sequenced from a single sample in a study of radiotherapy plus CTLA-4 blockade in lung cancer. TCRdb keeps only in-frame clones here, not all; method: immunoSEQ multiplex PCR. The sample lists about 47,000 clones, approximately 76% occurring once. Material: peripheral blood, obtained from a patient treated with radiotherapy plus ipilimumab. These receptors originate from a human donor with non-small cell lung cancer who had stable disease on radiotherapy plus ipilimumab.

This clone was seen once. The V gene is TRBV2, the J gene TRBJ1-5, with 7 bases matching TRBD1. CDR3 length: 17 residues. Germline values: CDR1 SNHLY, CDR2 FYNNEI. J lost 2 bases, V lost 6 bases, and 13 bases had no gene match. CDR3 region: CASRPTYRGPGNQPQHF. The CDR3, as DNA: TGTGCCAGCAGACCTACATACAGGGGCCCGGGCAATCAGCCCCAGCATTTT. The complete variable domain, with remaining parts taken from reference TRBV2 and TRBJ1-5, reads EPEVTQTPSHQVTQMGQEVILRCVPISNHLYFYWYRQILGQKVEFLVSFYNNEISEKSEIFDDQFSVERPDGSNFTLKIRSTKLEDSAMYFCASRPTYRGPGNQPQHFGDGTRLSIL.

This chain connects TRBV6-5 to TRBJ1-5; D is undetermined. Germline values: CDR1 MNHEY, CDR2 SVGAGI. CDR3 length equals 13 residues. The V end lost 2 bases, the J end lost 4 bases, and 6 bases lay between the germline ends. As DNA, the CDR3 is TGTGCCAGCAGTTACGATGGGAATCAGCCCCAGCATTTT. It translates to CASSYDGNQPQHF.

This clone was seen a single time. This rearrangement joins TRBV7-6 to TRBJ2-7; 7 positions match TRBD1. The CDR3 totals 16 residues. V trimming: 2 bases; J trimming: 1 base; junction bases outside the gene matches: 8. CDR1 SGHVS and CDR2 FNYEAQ come from the germline V gene. Here the CDR3 DNA reads TGTGCCAGCAGCTTAACCGACAGGGCCTCATCCTACGAGCAGTACTTC. Translated, it gives CASSLTDRASSYEQYF.

The CDR3 nucleotides read TGTGCCAGCAGCCAAACTAGCGGGGGGGCCTCAGATACGCAGTATTTT. Protein sequence: CASSQTSGGASDTQYF. The chain combines TRBV4-2 with TRBJ2-3, with TRBD2 identical over 13 bases. V trimming: 2 bases; J trimming: 4 bases; junction bases outside the gene matches: 3. The CDR3 length is 16 residues. Germline V lookup: CDR1 LGHNA, CDR2 YNFKEQ.

As for this clone: A read error may produce the germline difference seen at one junction end. Written as DNA, the CDR3 is TGCGCCGGCAGCTCGGGGAGTAAGGGGAGGACCGGGGAGCTGTTTTTT. Translation gives CAGSSGSKGRTGELFF. This chain uses TRBV5-1 with TRBJ2-2, with D possibly matching TRBD2 (6 bases). Germline values: CDR1 SGHRS, CDR2 YFSETQ. This CDR3 is 16 amino acids long.

V gene TRBV9 combines with J gene TRBJ1-6; 9 nucleotides match TRBD1. Trimming removed 3 bases from V and 7 bases from J; junction bases left unmatched: 5. Germline CDR1 SGDLS, CDR2 YYNGEE. This CDR3 region has 15 residues. In DNA form, the CDR3 reads TGTGCCAGCAGCGCCGGACAGGGGATAAATTCACCCCTCCACTTT. It encodes CASSAGQGINSPLHF.

This clone turned up a few times. CDR3 residues: CASSQLGTAPYGYTF. Here the CDR3 DNA reads TGTGCCAGCAGCCAATTAGGAACCGCACCCTATGGCTACACCTTC. The chain couples TRBV5-5 to TRBJ1-2; D remains ambiguous. This CDR3 region has 15 residues. The V end was cut by 4 bases, the J end by 4 bases, with 17 bases between. The V gene's germline CDR1 is SGHKS and CDR2 YYEKEE (reference sequence).

This clone has a single count. V gene TRBV27 combines with J gene TRBJ1-3; TRBD1 matches 9 bases. V was pared by 4 bases and J by 3 bases, with 4 bases of the junction left unmatched. Germline CDR1 and CDR2: MNHEY and SMNVEV (reference sequence). CDR3 length: 15 amino acids. CDR3 in DNA: TGTGCCAGCAGTTATACAGGGGGCTATGGAAACACCATATATTTT. Its protein product is CASSYTGGYGNTIYF.

V gene TRBV5-1 combines with J gene TRBJ2-5; 7 bases match TRBD2. CDR1 SGHRS and CDR2 YFSETQ come from the germline V gene. The CDR3 contains 16 residues. After removal of 4 bases from V and 2 bases from J, the junction contained 11 bases not matched to a gene. The CDR3, as DNA: TGCGCCAGCAGCGGGGGGGAAAGGACTAGACAAGAGACCCAGTACTTC. This codes for CASSGGERTRQETQYF. Together with reference TRBV5-1 and TRBJ2-5, the CDR3 gives the full variable domain: KAGVTQTPRYLIKTRGQQVTLSCSPISGHRSVSWYQQTPGQGLQFLFEYFSETQRNKGNFPGRFSGRQFSNSRSEMNVSTLELGDSALYLCASSGGERTRQETQYFGPGTRLLVL.

V usage is TRBV7-2 and J usage is TRBJ2-5, with D possibly being TRBD1 (5 bases). The CDR3 is 12 amino acids. Trimming left V 5 bases short and J 7 bases short, with 11 bases between. Germline V gives CDR1 SGHTA, CDR2 FQGNSA. CDR3 protein: CASSPGHMTQYF. The CDR3 DNA reads TGTGCCAGCAGCCCAGGACATATGACCCAGTACTTC.

J is TRBJ2-5 and V is TRBV9, with a tentative D call TRBD1 (5 bases). Germline loops: CDR1 SGDLS, CDR2 YYNGEE. This CDR3 contains 13 residues. The V end lost 6 bases, the J end lost 1 base, and 10 bases lay between the germline ends. The CDR3 DNA sequence: TGTGCCAGCACTGGGCAGGGCCAAGAGACCCAGTACTTC. Its protein is CASTGQGQETQYF.

V and J are TRBV12-5 and TRBJ1-2; weak D call: TRBD1 (5 bases). The V end was cut by 1 base, the J end by 5 bases, with 14 bases between. This CDR3 comprises 15 residues. CDR1 is LGHNT, CDR2 FRNRAP, per germline. CDR3 protein: CASGLGSGGVYGYTF. The CDR3 DNA reads TGTGCTAGTGGTTTGGGTTCTGGGGGGGTATATGGCTACACCTTC. Complete variable domain (other parts from reference TRBV12-5 and TRBJ1-2): DARVTQTPRHKVTEMGQEVTMRCQPILGHNTVFWYRQTMMQGLELLAYFRNRAPLDDSGMPKDRFSAEMPDATLATLKIQPSEPRDSAVYFCASGLGSGGVYGYTFGSGTRLTVV.

The CDR3 sequence is CASSLDRYSNQPQHF. CDR3 nucleotide sequence: TGTGCCAGCAGCTTAGACCGATATAGCAATCAGCCCCAGCATTTT. The chain has TRBV7-2 and TRBJ1-5; no definite D call. The V gene's germline CDR1 is SGHTA and CDR2 FQGNSA. This CDR3 has 15 residues. V lost 1 base to trimming and J lost 0 bases, with 7 bases between them. The full variable domain, rest sourced from reference TRBV7-2 and TRBJ1-5, is GAGVSQSPSNKVTEKGKDVELRCDPISGHTALYWYRQSLGQGLEFLIYFQGNSAPDKSGLPSDRFSAERTGGSVSTLTIQRTQQEDSAVYLCASSLDRYSNQPQHFGDGTRLSIL.

This chain connects TRBV10-3 to TRBJ1-2; the D is unclear. The CDR3 consists of 15 residues. CDR1 ENHRY and CDR2 SYGVKD come from the germline V gene. Trimming took off 2 bases at V and 2 bases at J, with 12 bases between the two ends. This CDR3 is CAISEGTSRNYGYTF. The CDR3 DNA reads as TGTGCCATCAGTGAGGGAACATCACGGAACTATGGCTACACCTTC.

The chain employs TRBV5-1 and TRBJ2-3; the D gene is possibly TRBD1 (7 bases). The CDR3 has 16 amino acids. Trimming left V 4 bases short and J 0 bases short, with 15 bases between. Germline loops: CDR1 SGHRS, CDR2 YFSETQ. Written as DNA, the CDR3 is TGCGCCAGCAGCCCCACGACAGGGAGGAGCACAGATACGCAGTATTTT. Protein sequence: CASSPTTGRSTDTQYF.